This TCR beta chain was captured in a study of shared clonotypes between healthy human individuals. About the research overall: Per donor, CD8 memory used one plate, CD8 naive used two, CD4 memory used three and CD4 naive used three.

Across several immunoSEQ plates, the genomic DNA of each subset was split evenly. Data came from immunoSEQ multiplex PCR; TCRdb stores just in-frame clones and leaves some out. The sample has around 2.5 million clones; 80% to 95% are singletons. The CDR3 is 15 amino acids. The germline V and J ends were trimmed by 0 bases and 5 bases, with 13 bases remaining between them. Germline CDR1 reads MNHNS; CDR2 reads SASEGT. This clone was seen just once. The rearrangement links TRBV6-1 to TRBJ1-2, with TRBD1 as a possible D gene (6 bases). Sequencing used naive CD4+ T cells from PBMCs. The sample's subset: CD45RA+ positively selected. The source of this sequence is a man younger than 35 in good health. Some clones in this sample may be carry-over from other donors' samples. In DNA, the CDR3 is TGTGCCAGCAGTGAAGCTGGCAGGGGAGATTATGGCTACACCTTC. Amino acids: CASSEAGRGDYGYTF.